The subject of this entry is one T cell receptor (beta chain). This entry belongs to a study of blood T cell repertoires in COVID-19. Study details: COVID-19 samples collected from the United States, Italy and Spain covered acute and convalescent phases.

Trimming pared 5 bases from V and 1 base from J, leaving 17 bases between. Germline lookup yields CDR1 SGHTA and CDR2 FQGNSA. This CDR3 comprises 16 residues. Produced via immunoSEQ multiplex PCR; TCRdb's table is partial and in-frame only. The sample consists of 70,000 or so clones, roughly 87% of them appearing once. The receptor's source is a woman younger than 30 with acute or convalescent COVID-19. Sequenced sample: peripheral blood. The rearrangement uses TRBV7-2 and TRBJ1-1; maybe TRBD1 (5 bases). The CDR3 loop is CASSGPGGGRNTEAFF. CDR3 sequence (DNA): TGTGCCAGCAGCGGACCGGGGGGAGGGAGGAACACTGAAGCTTTCTTT.